Below are 12 T cell receptor beta chains sequenced from a single sample in a study of beta chain features in type 1 diabetes. Study conclusions and caveats: Among all four CD4+ subsets, Type 1 diabetes patients had TCRB CDR3s that were moderately but significantly shorter.

As every portion of the isolated RNA was reverse transcribed, the sequencing read expressed TCRB transcripts. Measured with immunoSEQ multiplex PCR; TCRdb has only the in-frame clones, and not every one. This sample yields 600,000 to 700,000 clones, of which around 12% are seen a single time; around 0.12% belongs to the top ten. The antigens these receptors bind are not known. The sample was naive CD4+ T cells from blood. These receptors were obtained from a young man with type 1 diabetes.

This clone has a handful of counts. The DNA for the CDR3 is TGTGCCATCAGTGGGGCACAAGATACGCAGTATTTT. It codes for CAISGAQDTQYF. The gene calls are TRBV10-3 and TRBJ2-3; D ambiguous. This CDR3 is built from 12 residues. V gave up 4 bases and J gave up 5 bases, with 7 bases separating them. Per the germline V gene, CDR1 is ENHRY and CDR2 is SYGVKD.

The chain employs TRBV18 and TRBJ1-3; a weak D match, TRBD1 (6 bases). The CDR3 sequence is 16 residues long. In germline, CDR1 is KGHSH, CDR2 LQKENI. Deletions cut 3 bases from V and 3 bases from J, with 15 bases between. CDR3 nucleotides: TGTGCCAGCTCACCGCGGTCAGGGGACGGTGGAAACACCATATATTTT. This sequence encodes CASSPRSGDGGNTIYF.

The rearrangement joins TRBV4-3 to TRBJ2-3; D unclear. This CDR3 region has 13 residues. V gave up 3 bases and J gave up 6 bases, with 10 bases separating them. The germline gives CDR1 LGHNA, CDR2 YSLEER. The CDR3 here is CASSQRPRDTQYF. Here the CDR3 DNA reads TGCGCCAGCAGCCAGCGGCCACGCGATACGCAGTATTTT.

The V and J genes are TRBV4-2 and TRBJ2-3; maybe TRBD1 (7 bases). CDR3 length: 17 amino acids. In germline, CDR1 is LGHNA, CDR2 YNFKEQ. V gave up 4 bases and J gave up 4 bases, with 21 bases separating them. CDR3 nucleotide sequence: TGTGCCAGCAGCCGCCTCACCTCAGGGGGGCCATCAGATACGCAGTATTTT. Its translation is CASSRLTSGGPSDTQYF.

This chain connects TRBV7-9 to TRBJ2-1; 7 nucleotides agree with TRBD1. Germline assignment: CDR1 SEHNR and CDR2 FQNEAQ (reference sequence). J lost 8 bases, V lost 1 base, and 8 bases had no gene match. This CDR3 is 15 amino acids long. CDR3 nucleotides: TGTGCCAGCAGCTTAGAGGGACAGTTACGGGATGAGCAGTTCTTC. It yields the protein CASSLEGQLRDEQFF.

The chain employs TRBV7-2 and TRBJ2-1; D is ambiguous. Deletions cut 1 base from V and 0 bases from J, with 7 bases between. The CDR3 spans 15 residues. Per the germline V gene, CDR1 is SGHTA and CDR2 is FQGNSA. CDR3 bases: TGTGCCAGCAGCTTAGTGGTGGCCTCCTACAATGAGCAGTTCTTC. Translation: CASSLVVASYNEQFF. Complete variable domain (other parts from reference TRBV7-2 and TRBJ2-1): GAGVSQSPSNKVTEKGKDVELRCDPISGHTALYWYRQSLGQGLEFLIYFQGNSAPDKSGLPSDRFSAERTGGSVSTLTIQRTQQEDSAVYLCASSLVVASYNEQFFGPGTRLTVL.

This clone was picked up a small number of times. J is TRBJ2-5 and V is TRBV4-3; D is possibly TRBD2 (6 bases). This CDR3 has 15 residues. The V end was cut by 1 base, the J end by 4 bases, with 13 bases between. Per the germline V gene, CDR1 is LGHNA and CDR2 is YSLEER. The CDR3 loop is CASSQGGEGGETQYF. CDR3 nucleotides: TGCGCCAGCAGCCAAGGGGGCGAGGGAGGAGAGACCCAGTACTTC.

The gene calls are TRBV4-3 and TRBJ2-7, with D maybe TRBD1 (5 bases). With 1 base removed from V and 0 bases from J, the gap between germline ends came to 13 bases. The V gene's germline CDR1 is LGHNA and CDR2 YSLEER. The CDR3 covers 16 residues. Here the CDR3 DNA reads TGCGCCAGCAGCCAAGGGACACGAGCCTACTCCTACGAGCAGTACTTC. This encodes CASSQGTRAYSYEQYF.

In this sample, this clone turned up a few times. V gene TRBV14 combines with J gene TRBJ2-6, with 7 bases fitting TRBD1. The CDR3 has 15 amino acids. V trimming: 6 bases; J trimming: 2 bases; junction bases outside the gene matches: 4. Germline V gives CDR1 SGHDN, CDR2 FVKESK. CDR3 nucleotide sequence: TGTGCCAGCAGGCGACAGGGTACTGGGGCCAACGTCCTGACTTTC. It encodes CASRRQGTGANVLTF.

This clone turned up a few times. This chain's CDR3 is CSVEDGGGQYNEQFF. DNA of the CDR3: TGCAGCGTTGAGGACGGGGGGGGTCAATACAATGAGCAGTTCTTC. This chain joins TRBV29-1 and TRBJ2-1; 8 bases line up with TRBD2. CDR3 size: 15 residues. Germline V lookup: CDR1 SQVTM, CDR2 ANQGSEA. With 3 bases clipped from V and 4 bases from J, the junction kept 8 bases outside the gene matches.

There are a few counts of this clone. The rearrangement links TRBV29-1 to TRBJ1-2; D is unresolved. Trimming removed 2 bases at V and 0 bases at J, with 10 bases between. Germline lookup yields CDR1 SQVTM and CDR2 ANQGSEA. CDR3 length equals 14 residues. In DNA form, the CDR3 reads TGCAGCGTTGAACACAACACGGCTAACTATGGCTACACCTTC. This codes for CSVEHNTANYGYTF.

The genes are TRBV5-4 and TRBJ1-3; D gene ambiguous. Germline loops: CDR1 SGHNT, CDR2 YYREEE (reference sequence). The V and J ends lost 0 bases and 2 bases respectively, with 9 bases between them. There are 15 residues in the CDR3. CDR3 sequence (DNA): TGTGCCAGCAGCTTGGAGGCGGGCACTGGAAACACCATATATTTT. Amino acid sequence: CASSLEAGTGNTIYF.